The text below deals with one T cell receptor beta chain. This clone came up a few times. Its antigen remains unidentified. No much larger clonotype is one base removed from it; base qualities were not supplied. Based on the germline V gene (reference sequence), the CDR1 and CDR2 sequences are SEHNR and FQNEAQ. Between the V and J ends, shortened by 6 bases and 3 bases respectively, the junction contains 20 bases. The CDR3, from cysteine to phenylalanine, totals 17 residues. Kept here is only the CDR3 DNA, which spans 51 bases and is read in frame from base 1. The sample comes from a study of blood T cell repertoires in COVID-19 (dated by TCRdb to 2018 to 2020). For the wider study: Samples covering the acute and convalescent phases of COVID-19 were provided by collaborators in the United States, Italy and Spain. The prospective study material was composed of cDNA or gDNA derived from T cells, B-cell-depleted T cells, or PBMCs. The dataset comprised deeply sampled blood TCRbeta repertoires from subjects exposed to, actively infected with, or recovered from COVID-19. The repertoires were released in a freely available public database intended as a resource for research on the immune response to SARS-CoV-2. The samples were drawn from the first 160 participants of the ongoing ImmuneRACE study and from 950 to 1,500 subjects provided by 6 global collaborators. Sample metadata almost always included a de-identified subject ID, COVID-19 status, age in years and sex. Where available, HLA class I and class II types were obtained from metadata supplied by the sample provider rather than from assay-based typing.

The immunoSEQ Assay, a bias-controlled multiplex PCR, was used to amplify TCRbeta CDR3 regions from genomic DNA. The paper's data handling went like this. Within the assay, amplification of reference gene primers was used to estimate how many nucleated cells each sample contained. To quantify the absolute abundance of each unique TCRbeta CDR3 rearrangement, sequence reads were collapsed and filtered. For each sample, productive Simpson clonality was calculated as the square root of Simpson's diversity index over productive rearrangements. TCRdb limited this immuneACCESS table to in-frame rearrangements with V and J called. A share of clones is missing; checked studies link under half to unresolved V genes, and the rest is unexplained. V, J and clone size derive from that table, while D and trimming were established from the DNA sequence. The sample table holds more than 85,000 clones, of which roughly 90% were seen once. The top ten clones comprise under 2% of the sample.

General conclusions and limits of the study: How much clinical and demographic metadata was included differed by source and by participant, and the metadata was provided uncurated.

In Seattle, one collaborating source enrolled patients while the infection was active and tracked those patients longitudinally over the course of disease. Whole blood was collected in K2EDTA tubes by collaborating institutions according to the institutions' own protocols. For TCRbeta analysis, collaborators shipped samples as frozen whole blood, isolated PBMCs, or DNA extracted from either of those sample types. The chain joins TRBV7-9 to TRBJ2-2; the D region possibly corresponds to TRBD1 (5 bases align). The sequenced material came from peripheral blood. The origin of this receptor is a woman aged 45-65 years with COVID-19, enrolled during active disease. CDR3 protein: CASRPNKRQGDTGELFF. The DNA sequence is TGTGCCAGCAGACCCAATAAAAGGCAGGGCGACACCGGGGAGCTGTTTTTT.